Below are 13 T cell receptor beta chains sequenced from a single sample in a study of blood T cell repertoires in COVID-19. Produced via immunoSEQ multiplex PCR; TCRdb's table is partial and in-frame only. Among approximately 71,000 clones, 79% were seen once, and the ten largest hold about 26%. The sample was peripheral blood. These TCRs come from a man aged 60 to 75 with active or convalescent COVID-19.

The genes are TRBV5-1 and TRBJ1-4, with a tentative D call TRBD1 (6 bases). Trimming removed 3 bases from V and 7 bases from J, with 10 bases in between. Germline CDR1 is SGHRS and CDR2 is YFSETQ. This CDR3 has 13 amino acids. The CDR3: CASSSGQIEKLFF. CDR3 bases: TGCGCCAGCAGCTCTGGACAGATTGAAAAACTGTTTTTT.

This clone was observed a few times. The V gene is TRBV7-6, the J gene TRBJ2-2; no reliable D call. The CDR3 has 13 amino acids. Deletions cut 6 bases from V and 4 bases from J, with 9 bases between. CDR1 and CDR2 (germline): SGHVS, FNYEAQ. The CDR3 sequence: CASSSMSTGELFF. The CDR3 DNA is TGTGCCAGCAGTAGTATGTCCACCGGGGAGCTGTTTTTT.

As DNA, the CDR3 is TGTGCCAGCAGTTCCGGACTGGGACAAACTTACTACGAGCAGTACTTC. It specifies CASSSGLGQTYYEQYF. This chain connects TRBV27 to TRBJ2-7, with TRBD1 as a possible D gene (6 bases). The V end was cut by 4 bases, the J end by 3 bases, with 19 bases between. CDR1 and CDR2 (germline): MNHEY, SMNVEV (reference sequence). The CDR3 spans 16 residues.

The J gene is TRBJ2-2, the V gene TRBV5-6; 9 positions match TRBD1. J lost 3 bases, V lost 6 bases, and 12 bases had no gene match. This CDR3 contains 17 residues. Germline values: CDR1 SGHDT, CDR2 YYEEEE. CDR3 loop: CASTPVVGQGDTGELFF. The CDR3, as DNA: TGTGCCAGCACCCCGGTTGTGGGACAGGGTGACACCGGGGAGCTGTTTTTT.

The chain is built from TRBV27 and TRBJ2-2, with TRBD1 matching over 7 bases. CDR1 is MNHEY and CDR2 is SMNVEV in the germline V gene (reference sequence). The V gene end was trimmed by 6 bases and the J gene end by 6 bases; junction bases not matched to a gene: 7. CDR3 length: 14 amino acids. In nucleotides, the CDR3 is TGTGCCAGCAGGGTCGACAGGGTCGCCGGGGAGCTGTTTTTT. It is translated as CASRVDRVAGELFF.

This CDR3 is CASRWTGRGTGELFF. The DNA of the CDR3 is TGTGCCAGCAGATGGACCGGCCGGGGCACCGGGGAGCTGTTTTTT. The chain has TRBV28 and TRBJ2-2; a weak D match, TRBD2 (5 bases). The V gene lost 6 bases and the J gene lost 4 bases, with 15 bases spanning the gap. Germline lookup yields CDR1 MDHEN and CDR2 SYDVKM. This CDR3 region has 15 residues. The full variable domain, with the rest looked up from reference TRBV28 and TRBJ2-2, is DVKVTQSSRYLVKRTGEKVFLECVQDMDHENMFWYRQDPGLGLRLIYFSYDVKMKEKGDIPEGYSVSREKKERFSLILESASTNQTSMYLCASRWTGRGTGELFFGEGSRLTVL.

DNA for the CDR3: TGTGCCAGCAGTTTTGGCGTTAGCCAGCCCCAGCATTTT. Translation: CASSFGVSQPQHF. J is TRBJ1-5 and V is TRBV27; no reliable D call. CDR1 and CDR2 from the germline V gene are MNHEY and SMNVEV (reference sequence). The CDR3 covers 13 residues. V was trimmed by 3 bases and J by 7 bases, leaving 10 bases between them.

The rearrangement uses TRBV28 and TRBJ2-7, with TRBD1 matching 8 bases. CDR3 length equals 13 residues. Per the germline V gene, CDR1 is MDHEN and CDR2 is SYDVKM. With V trimmed by 4 bases and J by 3 bases, 2 bases remained unmatched. For the CDR3, the DNA is TGTGCCAGCAGTTCAGGGGGCGGCTACGAGCAGTACTTC. This gives the protein CASSSGGGYEQYF.

This clone has just a few counts. DNA for the CDR3: TGCGCCAGCAGCCAAGATGAGGGAGCGGGATTTCCGAAGGGACTGTTTTTT. This translates into CASSQDEGAGFPKGLFF. The rearrangement joins TRBV4-1 to TRBJ1-4; D is unresolved. V shed 0 bases and J shed 13 bases, with 24 bases lying between them. This CDR3 comprises 17 residues. Germline loops: CDR1 MGHRA, CDR2 YSYEKL.

CDR3 loop: CASSVPTGGFYGYTF. The CDR3 nucleotides read TGTGCCAGCAGCGTACCGACAGGAGGATTCTATGGCTACACCTTC. The J gene is TRBJ1-2, the V gene TRBV9; possibly TRBD1 for D (6 bases). This CDR3 has 15 residues. The ends were cut back, 1 base at V and 4 bases at J, with 14 bases in the middle. The germline V gene has CDR1 SGDLS and CDR2 YYNGEE.

This chain links TRBV6-1 with TRBJ2-5, with 11 bases identical to TRBD2. Germline CDR1 MNHNS, CDR2 SASEGT. Trimming cost V 1 base and J 4 bases; bases outside gene matches: 17. The CDR3 contains 20 residues. The CDR3 nucleotides are TGTGCCAGCAGTGAAGAGTTGCGAGGGACTAGCGGTAAAGTACGAGAGACCCAGTACTTC. It is translated as CASSEELRGTSGKVRETQYF.

The chain is built from TRBV18 and TRBJ2-5; the D is unclear. Germline CDR1 is KGHSH and CDR2 is LQKENI. CDR3 length equals 15 residues. V lost 2 bases, J lost 3 bases, and 13 bases lay in between. The CDR3 is CASSPMDDIKETQYF. CDR3 DNA: TGTGCCAGCTCACCAATGGATGACATTAAAGAGACCCAGTACTTC.

The sample holds one count of this clone. The chain uses TRBV18 and TRBJ1-6; the match to TRBD1 covers 7 bases. CDR3 length: 14 amino acids. V shed 3 bases, J shed 7 bases, and the junction held 3 bases outside the gene matches. CDR1 is KGHSH, CDR2 LQKENI, per germline. CDR3 DNA: TGTGCCAGCTCACCCACGACAGGGAATTCACCCCTCCACTTT. It is translated as CASSPTTGNSPLHF.